The sequence of this TCR beta chain was determined in a study of T cells expressing NK-cell markers. At the level of the study: With respect to HCMV, most of the eight sequenced donors were seropositive, and one was seronegative.

The authors made TCR beta cDNA libraries by 5'RACE template switching. This switching added a universal primer site and UMIs. TCRdb re-called the 5' RACE reads; one entry per CDR3 protein, DNA not given. The table for this sample gives roughly 160,000 distinct CDR3 sequences. Regarding this clonotype: Its cognate antigen is unknown.

General study findings and limits: Top CD8+ clonotypes included the dominant CD3+CD56+NKG2C+ clonotypes in several donors.

This CDR3 contains 13 residues. The sequence was collected from a woman between 18 and 69 years old in good health. The sample was blood T cells: a sorted CD56 or NKG2C T cell subset, CD4+ or CD8+ T cells, or bulk PBMC T cells (not recorded which). This chain connects TRBV12-3 or TRBV12-4 to TRBJ2-7; TCRdb gives TRBD1 as the D gene, but with no DNA this cannot be confirmed. The CDR3 loop is CASSPGITYEQYF.